A single TCR beta chain is shown here with its context. The antigen remains undetermined. An end of the junction does not agree with germline; a read error may underlie this. A sample-barcoded 5' primer and a J-beta primer mix were used in a second PCR of about 7 to 12 cycles. In TCRdb, the 5' RACE reads were re-called with MiXCR into one record per CDR3 protein. This table holds hundreds of thousands of distinct CDR3 sequences, around 48% found once. The sample comes from a study of blood T cells in healthy people across ages. As for the study in general: Template switching retrieved approximately one barcoded beta molecule for each two T cells. Study-wide findings and caveats: Significant beta diversity loss was already apparent by age 40, declining roughly linearly.

The CDR3 contains 15 residues. Germline V lookup: CDR1 SGHTA, CDR2 FQGTGA. The TCR comes from a man aged 80 or over in good health. The V gene is TRBV7-3, the J gene TRBJ2-7, with TRBD1 matching 7 bases. The sample taken for sequencing was blood. This CDR3 is CVSSPGQPGSYEQYF. The CDR3 DNA sequence: TGTGTCAGCAGCCCGGGACAGCCTGGTTCCTACGAGCAGTACTTC.